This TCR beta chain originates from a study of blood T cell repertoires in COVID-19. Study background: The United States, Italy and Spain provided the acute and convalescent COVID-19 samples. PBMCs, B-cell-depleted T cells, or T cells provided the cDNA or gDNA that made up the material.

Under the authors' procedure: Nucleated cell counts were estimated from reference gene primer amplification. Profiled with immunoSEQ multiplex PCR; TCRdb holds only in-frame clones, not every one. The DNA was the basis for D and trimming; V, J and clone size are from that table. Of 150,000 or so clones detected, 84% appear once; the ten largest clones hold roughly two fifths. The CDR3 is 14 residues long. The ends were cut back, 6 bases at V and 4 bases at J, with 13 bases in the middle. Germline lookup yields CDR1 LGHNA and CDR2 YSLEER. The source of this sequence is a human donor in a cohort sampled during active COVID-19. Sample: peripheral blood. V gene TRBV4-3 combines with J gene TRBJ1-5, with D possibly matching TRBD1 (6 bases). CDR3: CASSEGQYNQPQHF. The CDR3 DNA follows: TGCGCCAGCAGTGAAGGACAGTATAATCAGCCCCAGCATTTT.